This paragraph covers one TCR beta chain sequence. Its antigen is unidentified. The germline gene is not matched at one end of the junction; a read error may be the cause. The CDR3 is 13 amino acids. The germline gives CDR1 MNHEY, CDR2 SMNVEV (reference sequence). These data are taken from a study of glioma-infiltrating T cells after dendritic cell vaccination. General study results and limits: Longer survival after dendritic cell vaccination followed higher pretreatment TIL content.

Method: immunoSEQ multiplex PCR; TCRdb's copy keeps in-frame clones and lacks some. This repertoire shows roughly 82,000 clones, about 90% found once; its top ten account for under 4%. The source material was blood, sampled before dendritic cell vaccination. The chain has TRBV27 and TRBJ1-6; no definite D call. The source is a human donor with glioblastoma. The CDR3 reads CASSLHYNSPLHF. The DNA of the CDR3 is TGTGCCAGCAGTTTGCACTATAATTCCCCCCTCCACTTT.